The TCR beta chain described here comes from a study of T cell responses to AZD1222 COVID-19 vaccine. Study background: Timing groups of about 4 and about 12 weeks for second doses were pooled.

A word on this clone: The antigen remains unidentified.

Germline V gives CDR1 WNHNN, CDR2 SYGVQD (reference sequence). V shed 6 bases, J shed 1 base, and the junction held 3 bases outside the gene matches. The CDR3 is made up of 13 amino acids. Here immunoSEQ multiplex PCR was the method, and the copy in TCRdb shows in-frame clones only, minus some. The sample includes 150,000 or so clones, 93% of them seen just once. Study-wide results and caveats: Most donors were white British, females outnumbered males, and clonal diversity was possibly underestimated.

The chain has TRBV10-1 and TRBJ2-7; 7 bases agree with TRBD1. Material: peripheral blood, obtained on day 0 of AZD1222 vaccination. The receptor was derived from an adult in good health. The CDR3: CASSLTGSYEQYF. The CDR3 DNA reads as TGCGCCAGCAGCCTGACAGGGTCCTACGAGCAGTACTTC.